This entry concerns a single T cell receptor beta chain. Its antigen is unknown. This sample also contains other DNA sequences that code for the same CDR3. CDR1 and CDR2 from the germline V gene are SEHNR and FQNEAQ (reference sequence). CDR3 length equals 11 residues. V lost 3 bases and J 4 bases, leaving 3 bases between the germline ends. PCR used 60 Vbeta primers and 13 Jbeta primers. The repertoire was sequenced with immunoSEQ multiplex PCR; TCRdb's copy has only in-frame clones and lacks some. The sample has over 100,000 clones, 73% seen once. These data are taken from a study of cytomegalovirus exposure and HLA in healthy donors. Study summary: Of all 400 or so donors who were genotyped, roughly 83% belonged to the Caucasian-associated ancestry cluster.

Study-level points and caveats: A prior analysis recorded that most TCR beta V segments were productive about 87% or about 30% of the time.

V usage is TRBV7-9 and J usage is TRBJ2-5, with unresolved D. The material sequenced was PBMCs. This sequence was found in a man aged 40-50 years in good health and CMV-seronegative. The CDR3 DNA reads TGTGCCAGCAGCTTCGGAGAGACCCAGTACTTC. Amino acids: CASSFGETQYF.